This is a list of T cell receptor beta chains from one sample in a study of blood T cell repertoires in COVID-19. Measured with immunoSEQ multiplex PCR; TCRdb has only the in-frame clones, and not every one. The sample consists of 230,000 or so clones, about four fifths of them appearing once. The sequenced material came from PBMCs or T cells enriched from blood (not recorded which). The receptors stem from a man aged 50-60 years who had recovered from COVID-19. Both conserved end residues are part of each CDR3. The order of the fields is CDR3 DNA, CDR3 protein, D gene, clone size, J gene, V gene. The D gene is left open where the match is weak. Clone size is stated in some rows and not others, as once, few, many or a class when expanded.

TGTGCCAGCAGTCTCCGGACAGGTCATGATTTT,CASSLRTGHDF,TRBD1,.,TRBJ1-3,TRBV12-3/TRBV12-4
TGTGCCAGCAGCTTAGGAGGCTTGGGTAATGAAAAACTGTTTTTT,CASSLGGLGNEKLFF,.,once,TRBJ1-4,TRBV11-2
TGTGCCAGCAGTCCTTGGACTGCCCGGACTACTGGGGCCAACGTCCTGACTTTC,CASSPWTARTTGANVLTF,.,.,TRBJ2-6,TRBV7-3
TGTGCCAGCACTGAGGTCAACACCGGGGAGCTGTTTTTT,CASTEVNTGELFF,.,.,TRBJ2-2,TRBV28
TGTGCCACCAGCGGGGGGGGCAATCAGCCCCAGCATTTT,CATSGGGNQPQHF,.,.,TRBJ1-5,TRBV24-1
TGTGCCAGCAGCCCGGGACAGCATAGCAATCAGCCCCAGCATTTT,CASSPGQHSNQPQHF,TRBD1,once,TRBJ1-5,TRBV3-1/TRBV3-2
TGCGCCAGCAGCTTACCCGGACAGGGCGGGAACACTGAAGCTTTCTTT,CASSLPGQGGNTEAFF,TRBD1,.,TRBJ1-1,TRBV5-1
TGTGCCAGCAGTCACGGGGTTAGGGGGGAGACCCAGTACTTC,CASSHGVRGETQYF,.,.,TRBJ2-5,TRBV6-5
TGTGCCAGCAGTTACTCGACTCTAGCTTTTACCTACGAGCAGTACTTC,CASSYSTLAFTYEQYF,.,.,TRBJ2-7,TRBV6-5
TGCGCCAGCAGCTTTGGTGTGGGACTCGGGTACAATGAGCAGTTCTTC,CASSFGVGLGYNEQFF,.,.,TRBJ2-1,TRBV5-1
TGTGCCAGCAGTTTCTCCACAGATACGCAGTATTTT,CASSFSTDTQYF,.,.,TRBJ2-3,TRBV28
TGTGCCACCAGCAGAGATAGAGGGGGCCTCCTCCCTAACTATGGCTACACCTTC,CATSRDRGGLLPNYGYTF,TRBD1,.,TRBJ1-2,TRBV15
TGTGCCAGCAGTTGGCGGGAGATGGGAGACTACGAGCAGTACTTC,CASSWREMGDYEQYF,TRBD2,.,TRBJ2-7,TRBV7-9
TGTGCCAGCTCACCCGATAGGGGGCGAGGCGAGCAGTACTTC,CASSPDRGRGEQYF,TRBD1,.,TRBJ2-7,TRBV18
TGTGCCAGCAGTTTATATAACAGGGGGCTTGGTGGGACTGAAGCTTTCTTT,CASSLYNRGLGGTEAFF,TRBD1,.,TRBJ1-1,TRBV27
TGTGCCAGCAGCTTAATAAGCCACTCCTACGAGCAGTACTTC,CASSLISHSYEQYF,.,.,TRBJ2-7,TRBV5-4
TGTGCCAGCAGCTCCGGGCTCGGAGGGACTACATGGCCCCAGCATTTT,CASSSGLGGTTWPQHF,.,.,TRBJ1-5,TRBV11-2
TGTGCCACCAGCAGAGTTATGGACAGGTTCTCCTACGAGCAGTACTTC,CATSRVMDRFSYEQYF,TRBD1,.,TRBJ2-7,TRBV15
TGTGCCAGCTCCCTACGGGAAAACTATGGCTACACCTTC,CASSLRENYGYTF,.,.,TRBJ1-2,TRBV27
TGTGCCAGCAGTGAGAGGACAGGAGCTTTCTCCGAGCAGTACTTC,CASSERTGAFSEQYF,TRBD1,.,TRBJ2-7,TRBV6-1
TGTGCCAGCAGAGGAGACAGGGGTCCAGAGACCCAGTACTTC,CASRGDRGPETQYF,TRBD1,.,TRBJ2-5,TRBV2
TGTGCCAGCAGCGCGACTAGCGGAGGGGCCAAGCTGTTTTTT,CASSATSGGAKLFF,TRBD2,.,TRBJ2-2,TRBV7-9